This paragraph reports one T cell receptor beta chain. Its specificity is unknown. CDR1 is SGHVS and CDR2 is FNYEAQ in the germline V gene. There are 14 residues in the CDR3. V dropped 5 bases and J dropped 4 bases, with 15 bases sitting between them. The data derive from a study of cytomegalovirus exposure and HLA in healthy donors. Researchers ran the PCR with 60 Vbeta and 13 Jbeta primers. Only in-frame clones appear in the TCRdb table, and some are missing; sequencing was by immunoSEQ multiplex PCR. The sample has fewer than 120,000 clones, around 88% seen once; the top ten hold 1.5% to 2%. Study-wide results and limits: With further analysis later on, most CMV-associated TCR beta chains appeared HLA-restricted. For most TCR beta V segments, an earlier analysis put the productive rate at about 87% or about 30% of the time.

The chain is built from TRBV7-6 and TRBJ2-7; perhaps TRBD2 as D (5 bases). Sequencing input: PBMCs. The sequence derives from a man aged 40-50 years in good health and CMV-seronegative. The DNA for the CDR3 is TGTGCCAGCAGCCGCCGGGAAGCCGGATACGAGCAGTACTTC. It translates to CASSRREAGYEQYF.